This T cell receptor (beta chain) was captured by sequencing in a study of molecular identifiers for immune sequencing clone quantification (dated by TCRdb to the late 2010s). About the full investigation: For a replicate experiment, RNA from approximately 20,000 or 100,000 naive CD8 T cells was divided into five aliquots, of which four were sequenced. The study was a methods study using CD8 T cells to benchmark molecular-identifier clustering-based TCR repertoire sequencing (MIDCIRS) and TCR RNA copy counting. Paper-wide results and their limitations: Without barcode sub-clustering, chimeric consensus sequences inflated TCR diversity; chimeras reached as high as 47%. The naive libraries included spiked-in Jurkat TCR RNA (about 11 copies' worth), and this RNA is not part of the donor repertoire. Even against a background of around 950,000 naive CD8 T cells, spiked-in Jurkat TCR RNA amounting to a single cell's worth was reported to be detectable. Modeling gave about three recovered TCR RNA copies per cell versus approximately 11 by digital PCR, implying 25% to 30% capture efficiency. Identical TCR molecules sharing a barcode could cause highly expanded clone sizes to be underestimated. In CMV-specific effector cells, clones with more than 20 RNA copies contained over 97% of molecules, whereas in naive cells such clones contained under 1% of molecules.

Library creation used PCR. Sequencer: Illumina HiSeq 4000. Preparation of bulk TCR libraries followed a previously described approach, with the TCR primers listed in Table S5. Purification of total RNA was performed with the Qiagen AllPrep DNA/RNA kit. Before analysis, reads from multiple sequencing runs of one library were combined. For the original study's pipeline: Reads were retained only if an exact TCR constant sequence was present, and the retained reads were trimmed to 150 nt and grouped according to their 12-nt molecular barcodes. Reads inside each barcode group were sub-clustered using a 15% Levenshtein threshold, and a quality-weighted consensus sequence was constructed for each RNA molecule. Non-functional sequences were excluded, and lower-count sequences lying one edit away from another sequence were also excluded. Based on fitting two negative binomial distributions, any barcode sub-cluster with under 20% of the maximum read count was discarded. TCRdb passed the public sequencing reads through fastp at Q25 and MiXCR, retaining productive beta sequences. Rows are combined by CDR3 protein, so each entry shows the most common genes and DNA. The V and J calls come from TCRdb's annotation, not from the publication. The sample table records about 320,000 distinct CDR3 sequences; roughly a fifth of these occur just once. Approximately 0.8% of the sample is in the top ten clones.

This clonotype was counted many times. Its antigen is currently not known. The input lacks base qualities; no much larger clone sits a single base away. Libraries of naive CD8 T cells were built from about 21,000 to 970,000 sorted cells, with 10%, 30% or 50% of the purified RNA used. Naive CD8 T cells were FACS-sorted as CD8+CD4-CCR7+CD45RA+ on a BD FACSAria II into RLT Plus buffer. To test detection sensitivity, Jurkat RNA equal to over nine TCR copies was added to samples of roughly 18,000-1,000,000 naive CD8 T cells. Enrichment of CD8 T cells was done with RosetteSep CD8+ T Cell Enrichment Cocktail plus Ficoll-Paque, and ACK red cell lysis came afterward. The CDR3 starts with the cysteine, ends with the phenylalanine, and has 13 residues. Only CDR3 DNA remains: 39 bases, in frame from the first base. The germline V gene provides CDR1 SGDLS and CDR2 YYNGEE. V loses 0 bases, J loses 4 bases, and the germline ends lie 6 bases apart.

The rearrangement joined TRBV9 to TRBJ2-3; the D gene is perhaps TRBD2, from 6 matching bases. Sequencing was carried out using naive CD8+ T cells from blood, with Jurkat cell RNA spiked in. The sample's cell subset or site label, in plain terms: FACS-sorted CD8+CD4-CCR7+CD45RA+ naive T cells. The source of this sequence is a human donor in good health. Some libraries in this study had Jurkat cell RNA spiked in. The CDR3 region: CASSVGGADTQYF. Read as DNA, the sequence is TGTGCCAGCAGCGTAGGGGGGGCAGATACGCAGTATTTT.